Listed here are 5 T cell receptor beta chains from one sample, sequenced in a study of blood T cells in healthy people across ages. A sample-barcoded 5' primer and a J-beta primer mix were used in a second PCR of roughly 7 to 11 cycles. TCRdb analysed the 5' RACE reads with MiXCR anew, one entry per CDR3 protein. This sample has some 1.5 million distinct CDR3 sequences; about 28% occur once, and the top ten carry roughly 8%. The sample consisted of blood. These TCRs come from a woman between 25 and 40 years old in good health.

This clonotype has just a few counts. The chain employs TRBV28 and TRBJ1-2; possible D gene TRBD1, 5 bases. Germline V gene lookup returns CDR1 MDHEN and CDR2 SYDVKM. V shed 6 bases and J shed 3 bases, with 11 bases lying between them. This CDR3 has 13 residues. The CDR3 loop is CASSYGQDYGYTF. As DNA, the CDR3 is TGTGCCAGCAGCTATGGACAAGACTATGGCTACACCTTC.

This clonotype was observed a few times. This chain joins TRBV18 and TRBJ2-4, with D possibly matching TRBD1 (5 bases). V lost 2 bases and J lost 10, with 15 bases in between. The CDR3 extends over 14 amino acids. Germline CDR1 and CDR2: KGHSH and LQKENI. This CDR3 is CASSPTGHAAIQYF. For the CDR3, the DNA is TGTGCCAGCTCACCAACCGGACATGCTGCGATTCAGTACTTC.

This sequence joins TRBV20-1 and TRBJ2-3, with TRBD2 matching 8 bases. V lost 7 bases, J lost 1 base, and 7 bases stayed unmatched. Germline V CDR1 and CDR2: DFQATT, SNEGSKA (reference sequence). This CDR3 has 14 residues. As DNA, the CDR3 is TGCAGTGATATTCTAGCGGGCCGCACAGATACGCAGTATTTT. It is translated as CSDILAGRTDTQYF.

This clonotype was recorded at least ten times. The chain carries TRBV4-3 and TRBJ2-7; 10 bases match TRBD1. The germline gives CDR1 LGHNA, CDR2 YSLEER. V trimming: 0 bases; J trimming: 5 bases; junction bases outside the gene matches: 10. The CDR3 covers 17 residues. The CDR3 loop reads CASSQDDPGTGANEQYF. The CDR3 coding sequence is TGCGCCAGCAGCCAAGATGATCCCGGGACAGGGGCGAACGAGCAGTACTTC.

This clonotype was counted only a few times. The CDR3 reads CASRVPRGRDHEQFF. The CDR3 DNA reads TGTGCCAGCAGGGTCCCACGGGGCAGGGACCATGAGCAGTTCTTC. V and J are TRBV28 and TRBJ2-1, with D perhaps matching TRBD1 or TRBD2 (5 bases each). Trimming left V 6 bases short and J 8 bases short, with 20 bases between. The CDR3 has 15 amino acids. Germline V lookup: CDR1 MDHEN, CDR2 SYDVKM.